The 11 T cell receptor beta chains listed next were all sequenced from one sample in a study of T-cell reconstitution after alpha-beta-depleted transplantation in children. The TCRbeta library incorporated unique molecular identifiers. Via MiXCR, TCRdb re-called the PCR reads, giving one row per CDR3 protein. The profile shows about 110,000 distinct CDR3 sequences, 5% to 8% of them singletons. This specimen was PBMCs, mostly from graft donor cells, taken 360 days after TCRalphabeta/CD19-depleted stem cell transplant. These receptors were obtained from a male patient aged 2-15 years who had a stem cell transplant for acute lymphoblastic leukemia, so the T cells may come from the graft donor.

This clonotype has ten or more counts. The CDR3 loop reads CASSVDGGFVETQYF. Here the CDR3 DNA reads TGTGCCAGCAGCGTAGATGGGGGTTTCGTAGAGACCCAGTACTTC. The rearrangement joins TRBV9 to TRBJ2-5, with D perhaps matching TRBD1 or TRBD2 (5 bases each). V lost 0 bases and J lost 4, with 13 bases in between. The CDR3 length is 15 residues. Germline V gene sequence: CDR1 SGDLS, CDR2 YYNGEE. Full variable domain (outside the CDR3, taken from reference TRBV9 and TRBJ2-5): DSGVTQTPKHLITATGQRVTLRCSPRSGDLSVYWYQQSLDQGLQFLIQYYNGEERAKGNILERFSAQQFPDLHSELNLSSLELGDSALYFCASSVDGGFVETQYFGPGTRLLVL.

There are many counts of this clonotype. The rearrangement links TRBV10-3 to TRBJ2-5; 10 nucleotides align to TRBD2. With V trimmed by 8 bases and J by 3 bases, 6 bases remained unmatched. Germline lookup yields CDR1 ENHRY and CDR2 SYGVKD. This CDR3 region has 14 residues. The CDR3 DNA reads as TGTGCCATCTCTAGCGGGAGAAGAGAAGAGACCCAGTACTTC. It yields the protein CAISSGRREETQYF.

This clonotype was seen many times. DNA of the CDR3: TGTGCCAGCAGCCAAGAATTAGGGTGGAACTATGGCTACACCTTC. This encodes CASSQELGWNYGYTF. V is TRBV3-1 and J is TRBJ1-2, with unresolved D. Trimming took off 0 bases at V and 2 bases at J, with 10 bases between the two ends. This CDR3 is 15 amino acids long. CDR1 is LGHDT and CDR2 is YNNKEL in the germline V gene (reference sequence).

In nucleotides, the CDR3 is TGTGCCAGCAGTTACTCGAGGGTAGACTACACCTTC. It specifies CASSYSRVDYTF. The rearrangement uses TRBV6-2 or TRBV6-3 and TRBJ1-2; D gene unclear. Trimming left V 0 bases short and J 10 bases short, with 9 bases between. The CDR3 totals 12 residues. The germline gives CDR1 MNHEY, CDR2 SVGEGT.

This clonotype has more than one count but fewer than ten. The chain joins TRBV5-1 to TRBJ2-2, with D possibly TRBD2 on 5 matching bases. This CDR3 is built from 15 residues. Per germline, CDR1 SGHRS and CDR2 YFSETQ. Trimming took off 2 bases at V and 1 base at J, with 9 bases between the two ends. Here the CDR3 reads CASSFHRENTGELFF. CDR3 sequence (DNA): TGCGCCAGCAGCTTCCATCGGGAGAACACCGGGGAGCTGTTTTTT.

In its sample, this clonotype was seen a few times. J is TRBJ2-1 and V is TRBV7-6; TRBD2 matches at 7 bases. The CDR3 is made up of 13 amino acids. CDR1 and CDR2 (germline): SGHVS, FNYEAQ. Trimming removed 1 base from V and 7 bases from J; junction bases left unmatched: 1. CDR3 in amino acids: CASSLVRGNEQFF. CDR3 coding DNA: TGTGCCAGCAGCTTAGTGCGGGGGAATGAGCAGTTCTTC.

This clonotype was picked up many times. CDR3 in DNA: TGTGCCACCCGACAGGGGGCGGGTGAGCAGTACTTC. This codes for CATRQGAGEQYF. The chain links TRBV10-3 to TRBJ2-7; TRBD1 matches at 10 bases. The CDR3 is made up of 12 amino acids. The germline gives CDR1 ENHRY, CDR2 SYGVKD. With 10 bases clipped from V and 7 bases from J, the junction kept 7 bases outside the gene matches.

This clonotype showed up many times. CDR3 loop: CASSGAYEQYF. The CDR3 DNA follows: TGTGCCAGCAGTGGAGCCTACGAGCAGTACTTC. The chain has TRBV9 and TRBJ2-7; D gene unclear. Trimming left V 5 bases short and J 2 bases short, with 5 bases between. The CDR3 runs to 11 residues. CDR1 is SGDLS and CDR2 is YYNGEE in the germline V gene.

This clonotype was seen ten or more times. The chain couples TRBV7-9 to TRBJ2-2; D unclear. The germline V gene encodes CDR1 SEHNR and CDR2 FQNEAQ (reference sequence). The CDR3 is 16 residues long. Trimming cost V 5 bases and J 2 bases, with 15 bases left between them. CDR3 sequence reads: CASSPVPARNTGELFF. The CDR3 DNA reads as TGTGCCAGCAGCCCCGTCCCTGCGCGTAACACCGGGGAGCTGTTTTTT. Together with reference TRBV7-9 and TRBJ2-2, the CDR3 gives the full variable domain: DTGVSQNPRHKITKRGQNVTFRCDPISEHNRLYWYRQTLGQGPEFLTYFQNEAQLEKSRLLSDRFSAERPKGSFSTLEIQRTEQGDSAMYLCASSPVPARNTGELFFGEGSRLTVL.

The chain has TRBV4-3 and TRBJ2-7, with 7 bases fitting TRBD1. Per the germline V gene, CDR1 is LGHNA and CDR2 is YSLEER. CDR3 size: 14 residues. V shed 0 bases, J shed 6 bases, and the junction held 5 bases outside the gene matches. The CDR3 DNA sequence: TGCGCCAGCAGCCAAGACCCGACAGGGCTCGAGCAGTACTTC. It codes for CASSQDPTGLEQYF.

This chain uses TRBV20-1 with TRBJ1-2; D call uncertain. Germline V gene sequence: CDR1 DFQATT, CDR2 SNEGSKA (reference sequence). The CDR3 sequence is 14 residues long. CDR3 sequence reads: CSLTAYEHLYGYTF. CDR3 nucleotides: TGCAGCCTCACCGCTTACGAGCATCTCTATGGCTACACCTTC.